The 30 T cell receptor beta chains listed next were all sequenced from one sample in a study of beta chain features in type 1 diabetes. The isolated RNA, all of it, was reverse transcribed, so expressed TCRB transcripts were what got sequenced. Using immunoSEQ multiplex PCR, the repertoire was profiled, and TCRdb retains in-frame clones only, with some absent. This sample carries approximately 160,000 clones, 8.1% of them seen once, and the ten largest clones take 0.65%. Sample: central memory CD4+ T cells from blood. These receptors were collected from a man between 18 and 35 years old in good health.

In DNA, the CDR3 is TGTGCCAGCAGCGCCCAAGCCGGGGGGGCCTTTCATCAAACGCAGTATTTT. Residues: CASSAQAGGAFHQTQYF. The gene calls are TRBV5-4 and TRBJ2-3, with 8 bases matching TRBD2. The CDR3 consists of 17 residues. Trimming cost V 4 bases and J 9 bases; bases outside gene matches: 19. Germline CDR1 SGHNT, CDR2 YYREEE (reference sequence).

The V and J genes are TRBV5-1 and TRBJ2-1; the match to TRBD1 covers 8 bases. This CDR3 is built from 16 residues. J lost 0 bases, V lost 7 bases, and 9 bases had no gene match. Germline V gene lookup returns CDR1 SGHRS and CDR2 YFSETQ. The CDR3 nucleotides are TGCGCCAGCGGCTGGAACACAGGGGGCTCCTACAATGAGCAGTTCTTC. Residues: CASGWNTGGSYNEQFF.

In its sample, this clone was seen a few times. This chain links TRBV27 with TRBJ1-2, with D maybe TRBD1 (6 bases). V lost 3 bases to trimming and J lost 4 bases, with 15 bases between them. Germline CDR1 MNHEY, CDR2 SMNVEV (reference sequence). This CDR3 has 15 amino acids. The CDR3 DNA reads as TGTGCCAGCAGTTTGGAACAGGGAGTGGGCTATGGCTACACCTTC. Protein sequence: CASSLEQGVGYGYTF.

This clone was detected a few times. V gene TRBV28 combines with J gene TRBJ1-1; tentative D call: TRBD1 (5 bases). The CDR3 has 14 residues. Looked up from germline, CDR1 is MDHEN and CDR2 is SYDVKM. V was cut by 6 bases and J by 0 bases, with 11 bases left in between. CDR3 amino acids: CASRRGHLNTEAFF. DNA for the CDR3: TGTGCCAGCAGACGAGGACACCTGAACACTGAAGCTTTCTTT.

This clone was detected only a few times. This rearrangement joins TRBV6-5 to TRBJ2-4; a possible D gene is TRBD1 (5 bases). Germline loops: CDR1 MNHEY, CDR2 SVGAGI. CDR3 length equals 15 residues. The V end lost 0 bases, the J end lost 0 bases, and 6 bases lay between the germline ends. CDR3 residues: CASSYSGLAKNIQYF. The CDR3, as DNA: TGTGCCAGCAGTTACTCGGGGCTAGCCAAAAACATTCAGTACTTC.

In its sample, this clone was seen a few times. The rearrangement uses TRBV6-5 and TRBJ2-1; D may be TRBD1 (5 bases). The CDR3 extends over 14 amino acids. Germline assignment: CDR1 MNHEY and CDR2 SVGAGI. V was clipped by 5 bases and J by 7 bases, with 15 bases between them. The CDR3 DNA sequence: TGTGCCAGCAGTGGGGCGGACCTCGGAAATGAGCAGTTCTTC. Its translation: CASSGADLGNEQFF.

This clone showed up just a few times. The junction differs from germline at one of its ends, possibly a read error. The chain combines TRBV11-2 with TRBJ2-5; D gene unclear. The CDR3 is made up of 13 amino acids. Germline V gives CDR1 SGHAT, CDR2 FQNNGV. This CDR3 is CASSQAGQETQYF. DNA for the CDR3: TGCGCCAGCAGCCAAGCCGGGCAAGAGACCCAGTACTTC.

The chain carries TRBV7-3 and TRBJ2-5, with 8 bases identical to TRBD2. The germline gives CDR1 SGHTA, CDR2 FQGTGA. Trimming at V came to 4 bases and at J to 5 bases, leaving 9 bases not matched to a gene. The CDR3 contains 15 residues. The CDR3 spells CASSSSGPGGETQYF. The CDR3 DNA is TGTGCCAGCAGCTCTTCGGGACCGGGGGGGGAGACCCAGTACTTC.

The chain's CDR3 is CASSEDHTGELFF. DNA for the CDR3: TGTGCCAGCAGTGAGGATCACACCGGGGAGCTGTTTTTT. This chain connects TRBV28 to TRBJ2-2; no firm D call. Looked up from germline, CDR1 is MDHEN and CDR2 is SYDVKM. Trimming pared 5 bases from V and 3 bases from J, leaving 7 bases between. CDR3 length: 13 residues.

The chain has TRBV5-1 and TRBJ2-2; 10 nucleotides line up with TRBD2. The germline V gene encodes CDR1 SGHRS and CDR2 YFSETQ. V was clipped by 4 bases and J by 1 base; unmatched bases: 10. The CDR3 spans 18 residues. Here the CDR3 reads CASSLQIRLAGNTGELFF. The CDR3 DNA reads as TGCGCCAGCAGCCTTCAAATCCGACTAGCGGGGAACACCGGGGAGCTGTTTTTT.

The V and J genes are TRBV7-9 and TRBJ1-3; D unresolved. This CDR3 spans 17 amino acids. The germline CDR1 and CDR2 sequences are SEHNR and FQNEAQ (reference sequence). Between the trimmed V and J ends, which lost 2 bases and 4 bases, there was a span of 18 bases. CDR3 coding DNA: TGTGCCAGCAGCTTAAGCGGCCCATGGAGTGGCGGAAACACCATATATTTT. Its translation is CASSLSGPWSGGNTIYF.

There are a few counts of this clone. The chain uses TRBV6-5 and TRBJ1-2; D uncertain. Germline CDR1 is MNHEY and CDR2 is SVGAGI. Trimming took 9 bases from V and 2 from J, leaving 10 bases between them. The CDR3 is made up of 12 amino acids. DNA of the CDR3: TGTGCCAGTAGAAGGGAGAACTATGGCTACACCTTC. Translation gives CASRRENYGYTF.

This clone was recorded at least ten times. The chain has TRBV15 and TRBJ1-4; D may be TRBD1 (6 bases). This CDR3 region has 14 residues. Per the germline V gene, CDR1 is LNHNV and CDR2 is YYDKDF (reference sequence). V gave up 7 bases and J gave up 8 bases, with 17 bases separating them. CDR3 bases: TGTGCCACCACGGGACACTCCGGCGGGGAAAAACTGTTTTTT. It yields the protein CATTGHSGGEKLFF.

This clone has a count of ten or more. The rearrangement links TRBV6-6 to TRBJ1-2; D is unresolved. The V gene's germline CDR1 is MNHNY and CDR2 SVGAGI (reference sequence). The CDR3 loop spans 14 amino acids. Deletions cut 2 bases from V and 6 bases from J, with 13 bases between. As DNA, the CDR3 is TGTGCCAGCAGTTACGTCCGCGGCTCGGATGGCTACACCTTC. Amino acids: CASSYVRGSDGYTF.

Ten or more counts support this clone. V is TRBV28 and J is TRBJ1-1; D is undetermined. The CDR3 totals 14 residues. V was cut by 7 bases and J by 4 bases, with 16 bases left in between. Germline V gene lookup returns CDR1 MDHEN and CDR2 SYDVKM. Here the CDR3 reads CASNMEWVSTEAFF. CDR3 nucleotide sequence: TGTGCCAGCAACATGGAGTGGGTTTCCACTGAAGCTTTCTTT. Variable domain in full (rest from reference TRBV28 and TRBJ1-1): DVKVTQSSRYLVKRTGEKVFLECVQDMDHENMFWYRQDPGLGLRLIYFSYDVKMKEKGDIPEGYSVSREKKERFSLILESASTNQTSMYLCASNMEWVSTEAFFGQGTRLTVV.

V is TRBV9 and J is TRBJ2-3; 7 bases are shared with TRBD1. The CDR3 length is 14 residues. V lost 4 bases and J lost 6; bases outside the gene matches: 8. Germline CDR1 reads SGDLS; CDR2 reads YYNGEE. The CDR3 DNA follows: TGTGCCAGCAGCCTTACGGACAGGCGGGATACGCAGTATTTT. This sequence encodes CASSLTDRRDTQYF.

This clone appeared many times. The chain joins TRBV2 to TRBJ2-1; D uncertain. CDR1 and CDR2 from the germline V gene are SNHLY and FYNNEI. Trimming took off 7 bases at V and 12 bases at J, with 13 bases between the two ends. The CDR3 length is 11 residues. As DNA, the CDR3 is TGTGCCAGCACCTTAGAGGTAGCGCAGTTCTTC. It translates to CASTLEVAQFF. The full variable domain, rest sourced from reference TRBV2 and TRBJ2-1, is EPEVTQTPSHQVTQMGQEVILRCVPISNHLYFYWYRQILGQKVEFLVSFYNNEISEKSEIFDDQFSVERPDGSNFTLKIRSTKLEDSAMYFCASTLEVAQFFGPGTRLTVL.

V gene TRBV9 combines with J gene TRBJ1-2; TRBD1 matches at 7 bases. CDR1 is SGDLS, CDR2 YYNGEE, per germline. The CDR3 extends over 17 amino acids. The ends lost 5 bases at V and 2 bases at J; junction bases unmatched: 15. This CDR3 reads CASRAHQRTGKNYGYTF. CDR3 DNA: TGTGCCAGCAGAGCCCACCAAAGGACAGGAAAGAACTATGGCTACACCTTC.

The gene calls are TRBV5-5 and TRBJ2-7, with 8 positions matching TRBD1. Germline-derived CDR1 and CDR2 are SGHKS and YYEKEE (reference sequence). The CDR3 is 15 residues long. J was trimmed by 3 bases and V by 3 bases; bases with no gene match: 8. The DNA for the CDR3 is TGTGCCAGCAGCTCCGGACAGGGACTCATCTACGAGCAGTACTTC. It yields the protein CASSSGQGLIYEQYF.

This clone was observed a handful of times. The V and J genes are TRBV7-9 and TRBJ2-2; the D gene is possibly TRBD1 (7 bases). CDR1 SEHNR and CDR2 FQNEAQ come from the germline V gene (reference sequence). V lost 5 bases and J 6 bases, leaving 19 bases between the germline ends. The CDR3 length is 16 residues. The CDR3 here is CASSPGGGGAAGELFF. CDR3 coding DNA: TGTGCCAGCAGCCCTGGCGGAGGGGGCGCCGCCGGGGAGCTGTTTTTT.

Only a few counts were recorded for this clone. The chain is built from TRBV28 and TRBJ2-7, with TRBD1 matching over 7 bases. Trimming removed 4 bases from V and 7 bases from J; junction bases left unmatched: 10. This CDR3 has 14 residues. Per the germline V gene, CDR1 is MDHEN and CDR2 is SYDVKM. CDR3 residues: CASSSSGQTMEQYF. CDR3 DNA: TGTGCCAGCAGTTCCTCGGGACAGACCATGGAGCAGTACTTC.

This clone was seen a handful of times. The V gene is TRBV9, the J gene TRBJ1-5; 7 bases agree with TRBD1. This CDR3 comprises 15 residues. Germline V gives CDR1 SGDLS, CDR2 YYNGEE. Trimming cost V 4 bases and J 7 bases; bases outside gene matches: 11. This CDR3 reads CASSFGTEAPQPQHF. Here the CDR3 DNA reads TGTGCCAGCAGCTTCGGGACAGAAGCTCCCCAGCCCCAGCATTTT. Full variable domain (missing parts from reference TRBV9 and TRBJ1-5): DSGVTQTPKHLITATGQRVTLRCSPRSGDLSVYWYQQSLDQGLQFLIQYYNGEERAKGNILERFSAQQFPDLHSELNLSSLELGDSALYFCASSFGTEAPQPQHFGDGTRLSIL.

The chain joins TRBV4-1 to TRBJ2-3; 9 bases map to TRBD2. CDR3 length: 16 residues. Germline CDR1 is MGHRA and CDR2 is YSYEKL. After removal of 0 bases from V and 1 base from J, the junction contained 2 bases not matched to a gene. CDR3 DNA sequence: TGCGCCAGCAGCCAAGACGCTAGCGGGGGCACAGATACGCAGTATTTT. Translation: CASSQDASGGTDTQYF.

This clone was seen ten or more times. The chain combines TRBV5-4 with TRBJ2-3, with TRBD2 matching over 8 bases. Trimming took 4 bases from V and 0 from J; bases not matched to a gene: 10. Per germline, CDR1 SGHNT and CDR2 YYREEE (reference sequence). The CDR3 has 17 amino acids. CDR3 in DNA: TGTGCCAGCAGCCCTGGGGGGACTAGGGGTAGCACAGATACGCAGTATTTT. The encoded protein is CASSPGGTRGSTDTQYF.

The chain combines TRBV5-1 with TRBJ2-1; 13 bases fit TRBD2. CDR3 size: 14 residues. Germline V CDR1 and CDR2: SGHRS, YFSETQ. With V trimmed by 7 bases and J by 5 bases, 3 bases remained unmatched. The CDR3 protein is CASGTSGIHNEQFF. The CDR3 coding sequence is TGCGCCAGCGGGACTAGCGGGATTCACAATGAGCAGTTCTTC.

The chain joins TRBV2 to TRBJ2-1; possible D gene TRBD2, 6 bases. With 7 bases removed from V and 5 bases from J, the gap between germline ends came to 9 bases. Germline CDR1 reads SNHLY; CDR2 reads FYNNEI. The length of the CDR3 is 12 residues. The CDR3 bases are TGTGCCAGCACGGGGGAGGACAATGAGCAGTTCTTC. This encodes CASTGEDNEQFF. The whole variable domain, filled in from reference TRBV2 and TRBJ2-1, reads EPEVTQTPSHQVTQMGQEVILRCVPISNHLYFYWYRQILGQKVEFLVSFYNNEISEKSEIFDDQFSVERPDGSNFTLKIRSTKLEDSAMYFCASTGEDNEQFFGPGTRLTVL.

In its sample, this clone was seen a few times. This chain uses TRBV19 with TRBJ2-2; 14 positions agree with TRBD2. Trimming took 3 bases from V and 4 from J; bases not matched to a gene: 13. CDR1 and CDR2 from the germline V gene are LNHDA and SQIVND (reference sequence). The CDR3 covers 20 residues. The CDR3 is CASSISPGLAGARGTGELFF. CDR3 nucleotide sequence: TGTGCCAGTAGTATCTCTCCGGGACTAGCGGGAGCGAGGGGCACCGGGGAGCTGTTTTTT.

V and J are TRBV6-1 and TRBJ2-2; TRBD1 matches at 7 bases. The CDR3 runs 15 residues. Trimming removed 6 bases from V and 0 bases from J; junction bases left unmatched: 4. Looked up from germline, CDR1 is MNHNS and CDR2 is SASEGT. This CDR3 reads CASSPGTANTGELFF. The CDR3 DNA is TGTGCCAGCAGCCCGGGGACAGCGAACACCGGGGAGCTGTTTTTT.

This clone appeared a few times. J is TRBJ1-2 and V is TRBV5-1, with D perhaps TRBD1 (6 bases). Germline V gene data show CDR1 as SGHRS and CDR2 as YFSETQ. The CDR3 has 14 amino acids. Trimming took off 0 bases at V and 3 bases at J, with 9 bases between the two ends. The CDR3 bases are TGCGCCAGCAGCTTGGAGGCAGGGGACTATGGCTACACCTTC. Protein sequence: CASSLEAGDYGYTF.

The chain links TRBV2 to TRBJ2-5; no definite D call. The germline gives CDR1 SNHLY, CDR2 FYNNEI. The CDR3 is made up of 13 amino acids. V lost 1 base and J lost 5, with 8 bases in between. The CDR3 reads CASSEGWRETQYF. The CDR3 bases are TGTGCCAGCAGTGAAGGGTGGCGGGAGACCCAGTACTTC.